Presented here are 22 T cell receptor beta chains from one specimen sequenced in a study of cytomegalovirus exposure and HLA in healthy donors (dated by TCRdb to 2016 to 2017). The library was obtained by the immunoSEQ multiplex PCR assay. The multiplex PCR relied on a mix of 60 forward primers for TCR Vbeta segments and 13 reverse primers for TCR Jbeta segments. The table comes from immuneACCESS by way of TCRdb, which keeps in-frame sequences with V and J called. Part of the clones is missing from these tables; in studies checked, under half for an unresolved V gene and the rest for unknown reasons. The sample data list approximately 180,000 clones, and around 82% of these were observed just once. About 1.8% of the sample rests with the top ten. The sample consisted of PBMCs. All receptors come from a man between 18 and 29 years old in good health and CMV-seronegative.

The gene calls are TRBV4-1 and TRBJ2-1, with TRBD1 as a possible D gene (6 bases). The germline CDR1 and CDR2 sequences are MGHRA and YSYEKL. Trimming removed 2 bases at V and 4 bases at J, with 21 bases between. This CDR3 has 18 amino acids. The CDR3 spells CASSQQQKTRDIYNEQFF. CDR3 in DNA: TGCGCCAGCAGCCAACAACAAAAAACCCGGGACATATACAATGAGCAGTTCTTC.

The chain combines TRBV5-1 with TRBJ2-3; 15 bases map to TRBD2. Per the germline V gene, CDR1 is SGHRS and CDR2 is YFSETQ. V was pared by 2 bases and J by 4 bases, with 5 bases of the junction left unmatched. The length of the CDR3 is 17 residues. The CDR3 reads CASSFGLAGGYADTQYF. The CDR3 nucleotides are TGCGCCAGCAGCTTTGGACTAGCGGGGGGGTACGCAGATACGCAGTATTTT. Complete variable domain (other parts from reference TRBV5-1 and TRBJ2-3): KAGVTQTPRYLIKTRGQQVTLSCSPISGHRSVSWYQQTPGQGLQFLFEYFSETQRNKGNFPGRFSGRQFSNSRSEMNVSTLELGDSALYLCASSFGLAGGYADTQYFGPGTRLTVL.

The chain carries TRBV13 and TRBJ2-3; TRBD2 aligns across 10 bases. Germline assignment: CDR1 PRHDT and CDR2 FYEKMQ (reference sequence). J was trimmed by 2 bases and V by 5 bases; bases with no gene match: 4. The CDR3 runs 15 residues. The CDR3 DNA follows: TGTGCCAGCAGCGCTAGCGGGGGACCCACAGATACGCAGTATTTT. This translates into CASSASGGPTDTQYF. The full variable domain, completed using reference TRBV13 and TRBJ2-3, is AAGVIQSPRHLIKEKRETATLKCYPIPRHDTVYWYQQGPGQDPQFLISFYEKMQSDKGSIPDRFSAQQFSDYHSELNMSSLELGDSALYFCASSASGGPTDTQYFGPGTRLTVL.

The chain couples TRBV30 to TRBJ2-5, with 7 bases identical to TRBD2. The CDR3 contains 11 residues. V lost 5 bases, J lost 4 bases, and 1 base stayed unmatched. Germline V gene data show CDR1 as GTSNPN and CDR2 as SVGIG (reference sequence). CDR3 sequence reads: CAWGRVETQYF. CDR3 DNA sequence: TGTGCCTGGGGGAGGGTAGAGACCCAGTACTTC. Combining the CDR3 with reference TRBV30 and TRBJ2-5 gives the whole variable domain SQTIHQWPATLVQPVGSPLSLECTVEGTSNPNLYWYRQAAGRGLQLLFYSVGIGQISSEVPQNLSASRPQDRQFILSSKKLLLSDSGFYLCAWGRVETQYFGPGTRLLVL.

The chain uses TRBV7-9 and TRBJ2-5; D gene ambiguous. The CDR3 is 16 amino acids. Looked up from germline, CDR1 is SEHNR and CDR2 is FQNEAQ (reference sequence). Trimming left V 0 bases short and J 3 bases short, with 14 bases between. The CDR3: CASSLARGSEKETQYF. DNA of the CDR3: TGTGCCAGCAGCTTAGCGCGAGGTAGTGAGAAAGAGACCCAGTACTTC.

This clone was detected only a few times. The genes are TRBV19 and TRBJ1-1; possible D gene TRBD1, 5 bases. This CDR3 spans 14 amino acids. Looked up from germline, CDR1 is LNHDA and CDR2 is SQIVND (reference sequence). V was trimmed by 3 bases and J by 1 base, leaving 9 bases between them. Here the CDR3 DNA reads TGTGCCAGTAGTATTGGGGGGTCGAACACTGAAGCTTTCTTT. Protein sequence: CASSIGGSNTEAFF.

This clone has a handful of counts. The V and J genes are TRBV2 and TRBJ2-7; D ambiguous. Germline V lookup: CDR1 SNHLY, CDR2 FYNNEI. The germline V and J ends were trimmed by 2 bases and 4 bases, with 6 bases remaining between them. This CDR3 comprises 12 residues. CDR3 protein: CASSEYEYEQYF. In DNA form, the CDR3 reads TGTGCCAGCAGTGAATACGAGTACGAGCAGTACTTC. Based on the CDR3 plus reference TRBV2 and TRBJ2-7, the full variable domain is EPEVTQTPSHQVTQMGQEVILRCVPISNHLYFYWYRQILGQKVEFLVSFYNNEISEKSEIFDDQFSVERPDGSNFTLKIRSTKLEDSAMYFCASSEYEYEQYFGPGTRLTVT.

This clone was counted a few times. DNA of the CDR3: TGTGCCAGCAGCTTAGATGCGGGGGCGGCTTACGAGCAGTACTTC. It is translated as CASSLDAGAAYEQYF. The chain uses TRBV7-3 and TRBJ2-7; D might be TRBD2 (7 bases). This CDR3 has 15 residues. Trimming took off 2 bases at V and 4 bases at J, with 15 bases between the two ends. Looked up from germline, CDR1 is SGHTA and CDR2 is FQGTGA.

The chain recombines TRBV7-6 with TRBJ2-2, with 8 bases lining up with TRBD2. Per the germline V gene, CDR1 is SGHVS and CDR2 is FNYEAQ. J lost 1 base, V lost 10 bases, and 8 bases had no gene match. The CDR3 totals 15 residues. The CDR3 loop is CATSLADLNTGELFF. The CDR3, as DNA: TGTGCCACCTCACTAGCGGACTTGAACACCGGGGAGCTGTTTTTT.

This clone was counted a single time. The genes are TRBV19 and TRBJ2-5; the match to TRBD1 covers 8 bases. The V gene's germline CDR1 is LNHDA and CDR2 SQIVND (reference sequence). The trim removed 0 bases at V and 4 bases at J, leaving 4 bases unmatched. CDR3 length equals 15 residues. This CDR3 is CASSIEATGVETQYF. In DNA, the CDR3 is TGTGCCAGTAGTATAGAGGCGACAGGGGTAGAGACCCAGTACTTC.

The chain has TRBV29-1 and TRBJ1-2; 7 bases agree with TRBD1. Unmatched junction bases numbered 6, after V lost 5 bases and J lost 6 bases. Germline CDR1 is SQVTM and CDR2 is ANQGSEA. CDR3 length: 12 residues. The CDR3 spells CSVQKGANGYTF. Written as DNA, the CDR3 is TGCAGCGTTCAGAAGGGGGCGAATGGCTACACCTTC.

V usage is TRBV5-4 and J usage is TRBJ2-7, with TRBD2 matching over 9 bases. V was clipped by 3 bases and J by 4 bases; unmatched bases: 2. The germline CDR1 and CDR2 sequences are SGHNT and YYREEE (reference sequence). The CDR3 covers 13 residues. CDR3 bases: TGTGCCAGCAGCTCGGGACTAGCTTACGAGCAGTACTTC. It specifies CASSSGLAYEQYF. The entire variable domain, with the rest obtained from reference TRBV5-4 and TRBJ2-7, is as follows: ETGVTQSPTHLIKTRGQQVTLRCSSQSGHNTVSWYQQALGQGPQFIFQYYREEENGRGNFPPRFSGLQFPNYSSELNVNALELDDSALYLCASSSGLAYEQYFGPGTRLTVT.

With regard to this clone: Additional DNA sequences in this sample encode the identical CDR3. The V gene is TRBV19, the J gene TRBJ2-1, with D perhaps TRBD2 (6 bases). V was shortened by 3 bases and J by 2 bases, with 8 bases between the two germline ends. CDR1 is LNHDA and CDR2 is SQIVND in the germline V gene (reference sequence). The CDR3 runs to 14 residues. CDR3 protein: CASSISGAYNEQFF. The CDR3 region has the DNA TGTGCCAGTAGTATTAGCGGAGCCTACAATGAGCAGTTCTTC.

The chain uses TRBV7-8 and TRBJ2-3; 7 bases map to TRBD1. Trimming cost V 1 base and J 2 bases; bases outside gene matches: 3. CDR1 and CDR2 from the germline V gene are SGHVS and FQNEAQ. This CDR3 is 15 amino acids long. CDR3 nucleotides: TGTGCCAGCAGCTTAGGGACAGGCAACACAGATACGCAGTATTTT. It yields the protein CASSLGTGNTDTQYF.

The chain combines TRBV21-1 with TRBJ2-7; no DNA check was done on the table's D call, TRBD2. TRBV21-1 is listed as a pseudogene. The CDR3 is made up of 17 amino acids. CDR3 amino acids: CASSPRSSREVSYEQYF. CDR3 bases: TGTGCCAGCAGCCCCCGCTCGTCCCGGGAGGTCTCCTACGAGCAGTACTTC.

The chain recombines TRBV7-9 with TRBJ1-2; 11 nucleotides agree with TRBD1. The V and J ends lost 3 bases and 8 bases, in that order; junction bases with no gene match: 8. CDR1 is SEHNR, CDR2 FQNEAQ, per germline (reference sequence). The CDR3 length is 15 residues. This CDR3 reads CASSLGQGDLWGYTF. The CDR3 DNA is TGTGCCAGCAGCTTGGGACAGGGGGACTTATGGGGCTACACCTTC.

The CDR3 sequence is CASSQDSGTGIYGYTF. In DNA, the CDR3 is TGCGCCAGCAGCCAAGATTCCGGGACAGGGATTTATGGCTACACCTTC. The gene calls are TRBV4-1 and TRBJ1-2; 9 positions match TRBD1. Germline V CDR1 and CDR2: MGHRA, YSYEKL. The V and J ends lost 0 bases and 5 bases, in that order; junction bases with no gene match: 7. There are 16 residues in the CDR3.

The chain is built from TRBV5-5 and TRBJ2-1, with 8 positions matching TRBD2. In germline, CDR1 is SGHKS, CDR2 YYEKEE (reference sequence). The CDR3 consists of 15 residues. Germline trimming cut 4 bases from V and 8 bases from J; bases unmatched to any gene: 11. For the CDR3, the DNA is TGTGCCAGCAGCACGGGACTAGTGGTGGTCCATGAGCAGTTCTTC. This encodes CASSTGLVVVHEQFF.

Only a few counts were recorded for this clone. This sequence joins TRBV10-3 and TRBJ2-1, with TRBD2 identical over 7 bases. The junction had 9 bases not matched to a gene; V was cut back by 2 bases and J by 5 bases. CDR3 length: 16 amino acids. Germline V CDR1 and CDR2: ENHRY, SYGVKD. CDR3 in amino acids: CAISEVGLGRNNEQFF. The DNA of the CDR3 is TGTGCCATCAGTGAGGTTGGACTAGGGCGAAACAATGAGCAGTTCTTC.

This clone was counted only a few times. The V and J genes are TRBV6-5 and TRBJ2-7; 7 nucleotides line up with TRBD2. Per germline, CDR1 MNHEY and CDR2 SVGAGI. The J segment lost 7 bases and the V segment lost 0 bases, leaving 6 bases of the junction unmatched. This CDR3 region has 14 residues. The CDR3 DNA is TGTGCCAGCAGTTACTCGACTAGCTCGTCAGAGCAGTACTTC. Amino acid sequence: CASSYSTSSSEQYF.

The chain recombines TRBV29-1 with TRBJ1-1, with a weak D call TRBD1 (5 bases). The CDR3 loop spans 14 amino acids. Trimming shortened V by 3 bases and J by 5 bases, and 16 bases separated the two germline ends. Germline CDR1 SQVTM, CDR2 ANQGSEA. This chain's CDR3 is CSVDFTGGRTEAFF. The CDR3 DNA is TGCAGCGTTGATTTTACTGGGGGGAGAACTGAAGCTTTCTTT.

CDR3: CASSFGQGLTDTQYF. Here the CDR3 DNA reads TGTGCCAGCAGTTTCGGACAGGGCCTCACAGATACGCAGTATTTT. The chain combines TRBV27 with TRBJ2-3; 8 bases agree with TRBD1. Germline V gene sequence: CDR1 MNHEY, CDR2 SMNVEV (reference sequence). The CDR3 is 15 amino acids. The junction had 4 bases not matched to a gene; V was cut back by 3 bases and J by 2 bases.